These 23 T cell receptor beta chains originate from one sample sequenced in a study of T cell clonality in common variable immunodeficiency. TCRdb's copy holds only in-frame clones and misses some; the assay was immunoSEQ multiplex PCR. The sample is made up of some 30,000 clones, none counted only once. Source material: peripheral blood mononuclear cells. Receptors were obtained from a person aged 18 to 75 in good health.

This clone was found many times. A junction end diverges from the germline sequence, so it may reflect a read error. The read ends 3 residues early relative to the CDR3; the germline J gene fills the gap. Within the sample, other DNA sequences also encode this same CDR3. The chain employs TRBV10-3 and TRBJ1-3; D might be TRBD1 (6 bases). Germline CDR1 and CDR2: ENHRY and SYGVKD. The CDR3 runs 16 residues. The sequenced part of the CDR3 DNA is TGTGCCATCAGTGAGTCTCGGGGGGCATCTGGAAACACG. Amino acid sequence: CAISESRGASGNT. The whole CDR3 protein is CAISESRGASGNTIYF.

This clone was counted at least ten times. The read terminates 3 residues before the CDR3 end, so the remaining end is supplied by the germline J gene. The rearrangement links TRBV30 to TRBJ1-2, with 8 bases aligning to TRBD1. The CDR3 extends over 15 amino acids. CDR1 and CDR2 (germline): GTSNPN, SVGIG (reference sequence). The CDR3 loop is CAWSFSRQGINGYTF. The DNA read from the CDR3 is TGTGCCTGGAGTTTCAGTCGACAGGGGATTAACGGC.

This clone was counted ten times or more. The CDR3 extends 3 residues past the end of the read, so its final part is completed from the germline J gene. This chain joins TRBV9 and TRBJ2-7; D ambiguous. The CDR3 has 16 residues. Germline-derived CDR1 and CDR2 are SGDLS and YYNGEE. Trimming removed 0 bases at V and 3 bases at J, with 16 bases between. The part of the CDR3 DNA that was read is TGTGCCAGCAGCGTAGGGTCCCCGAACGAGCTCTACGAG. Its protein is CASSVGSPNELYE. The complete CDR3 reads CASSVGSPNELYEQYF.

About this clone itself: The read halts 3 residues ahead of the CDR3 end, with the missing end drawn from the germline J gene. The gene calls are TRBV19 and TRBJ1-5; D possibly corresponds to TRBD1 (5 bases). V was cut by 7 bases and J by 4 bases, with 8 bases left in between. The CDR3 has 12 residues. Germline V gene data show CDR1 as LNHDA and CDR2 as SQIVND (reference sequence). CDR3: CASNRQNQPQHF. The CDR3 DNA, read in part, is TGTGCCAGTAATCGACAGAATCAGCCC. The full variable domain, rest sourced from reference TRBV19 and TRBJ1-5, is DGGITQSPKYLFRKEGQNVTLSCEQNLNHDAMYWYRQDPGQGLRLIYYSQIVNDFQKGDIAEGYSVSREKKESFPLTVTSAQKNPTAFYLCASNRQNQPQHFGDGTRLSIL.

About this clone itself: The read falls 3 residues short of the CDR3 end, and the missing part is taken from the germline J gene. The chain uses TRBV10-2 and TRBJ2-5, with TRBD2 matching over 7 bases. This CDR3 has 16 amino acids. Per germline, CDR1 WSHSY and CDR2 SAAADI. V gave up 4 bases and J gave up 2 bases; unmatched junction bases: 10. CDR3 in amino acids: CASSAAGTTFQETQYF. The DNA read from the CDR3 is TGCGCCAGCAGTGCCGCCGGGACTACTTTTCAAGAGACC.

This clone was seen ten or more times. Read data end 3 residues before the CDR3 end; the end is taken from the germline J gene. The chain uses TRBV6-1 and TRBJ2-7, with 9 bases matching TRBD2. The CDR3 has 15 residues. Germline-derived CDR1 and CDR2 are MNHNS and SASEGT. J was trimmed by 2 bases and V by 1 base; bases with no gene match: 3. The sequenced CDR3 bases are TGTGCCAGCAGTGAAGAGGGCGGGAGGGCCTACGAG. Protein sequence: CASSEEGGRAYE. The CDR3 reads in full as CASSEEGGRAYEQYF.

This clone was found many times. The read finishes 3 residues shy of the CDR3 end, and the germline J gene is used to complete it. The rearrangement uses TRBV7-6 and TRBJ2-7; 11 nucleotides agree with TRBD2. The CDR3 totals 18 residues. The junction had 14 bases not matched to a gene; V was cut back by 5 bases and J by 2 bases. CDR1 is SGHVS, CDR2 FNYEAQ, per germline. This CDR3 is CASSPLPPGLAAPYEQYF. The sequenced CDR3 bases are TGTGCCAGCAGCCCCCTACCTCCGGGACTAGCGGCCCCCTACGAG.

This CDR3 is CAWRGISYEQYF. The part of the CDR3 DNA that was read is TGTGCCTGGAGGGGCATTTCCTACGAG. The chain couples TRBV30 to TRBJ2-7, with no clear D. With the read ending 3 residues before the CDR3 end, the germline J gene is used to fill in that end. There are 12 residues in the CDR3. Germline V CDR1 and CDR2: GTSNPN, SVGIG (reference sequence). The V end was cut by 3 bases, the J end by 1 base, with 7 bases between.

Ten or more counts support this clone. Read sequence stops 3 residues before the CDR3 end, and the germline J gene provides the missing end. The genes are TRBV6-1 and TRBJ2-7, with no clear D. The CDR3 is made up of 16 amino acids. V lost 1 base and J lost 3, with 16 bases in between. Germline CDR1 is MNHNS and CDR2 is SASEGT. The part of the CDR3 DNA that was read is TGTGCCAGCAGTGAAGAGGGCAGAATGGTTATCTACGAG. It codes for CASSEEGRMVIYE. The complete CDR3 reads CASSEEGRMVIYEQYF.

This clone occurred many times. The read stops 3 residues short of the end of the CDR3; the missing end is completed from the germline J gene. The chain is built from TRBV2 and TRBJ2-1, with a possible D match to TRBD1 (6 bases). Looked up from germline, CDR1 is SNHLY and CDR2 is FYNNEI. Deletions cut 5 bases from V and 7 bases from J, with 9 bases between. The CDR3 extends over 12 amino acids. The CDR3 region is CASSSDSNEQFF. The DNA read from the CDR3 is TGTGCCAGCAGTTCGGACAGTAATGAG.

The CDR3 loop reads CASSESGTGSYEQYF. Partial CDR3 DNA: TGCGCCAGCAGTGAGTCCGGGACAGGGTCCTACGAG. The rearrangement uses TRBV10-1 and TRBJ2-7; TRBD1 matches 9 bases. The missing CDR3 end, 3 residues past where the read stops, is filled in from the germline J gene. The germline gives CDR1 WNHNN, CDR2 SYGVQD (reference sequence). V shed 0 bases, J shed 1 base, and the junction held 1 base outside the gene matches. The CDR3 loop spans 15 amino acids.

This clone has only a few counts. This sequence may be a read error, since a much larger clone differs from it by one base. This CDR3 is CASSMSRGNQPQYF. The sequenced part of the CDR3 DNA is TGTGCCAGTAGTATGTCGCGGGGAAATCAGCCG. This rearrangement joins TRBV19 to TRBJ2-3; a weak D match, TRBD2 (6 bases). The CDR3 end falls 3 residues outside the read, so it is completed with the germline J gene. CDR1 is LNHDA and CDR2 is SQIVND in the germline V gene (reference sequence). This CDR3 comprises 14 residues.

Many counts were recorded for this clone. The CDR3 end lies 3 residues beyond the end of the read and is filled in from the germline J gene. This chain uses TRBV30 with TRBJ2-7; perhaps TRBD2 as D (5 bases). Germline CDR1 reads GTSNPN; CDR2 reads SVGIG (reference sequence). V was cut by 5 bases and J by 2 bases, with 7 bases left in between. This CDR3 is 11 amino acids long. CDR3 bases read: TGTGCCTGGGTCGGGGCCTACGAG. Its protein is CAWVGAYE. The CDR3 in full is CAWVGAYEQYF.

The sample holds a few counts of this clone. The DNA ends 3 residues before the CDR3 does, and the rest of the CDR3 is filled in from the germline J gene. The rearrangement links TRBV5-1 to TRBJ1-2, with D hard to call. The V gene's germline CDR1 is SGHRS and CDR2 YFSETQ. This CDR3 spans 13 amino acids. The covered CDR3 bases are TGCGCCAGCAGCTTGGAAGGGTTTAATGAC. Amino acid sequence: CASSLEGFND. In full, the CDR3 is CASSLEGFNDYTF.

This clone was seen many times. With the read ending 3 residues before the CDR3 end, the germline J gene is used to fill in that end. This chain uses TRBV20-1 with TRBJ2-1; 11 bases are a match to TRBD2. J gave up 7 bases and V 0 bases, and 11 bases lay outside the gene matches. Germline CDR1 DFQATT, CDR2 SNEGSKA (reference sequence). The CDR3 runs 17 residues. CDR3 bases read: TGCAGTGCTAGAGATTTGACTAGCGGGATCAGGGGGAATGAG. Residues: CSARDLTSGIRGNE. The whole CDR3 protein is CSARDLTSGIRGNEQFF.

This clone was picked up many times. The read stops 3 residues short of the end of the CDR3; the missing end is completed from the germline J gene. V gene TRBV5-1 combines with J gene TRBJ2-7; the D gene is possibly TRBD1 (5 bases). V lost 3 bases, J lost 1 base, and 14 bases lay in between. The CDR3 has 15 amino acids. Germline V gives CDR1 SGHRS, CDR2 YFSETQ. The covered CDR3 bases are TGCGCCAGCAGCTCTATAGGGGTTGGGTCCTACGAG. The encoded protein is CASSSIGVGSYE. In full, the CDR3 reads CASSSIGVGSYEQYF.

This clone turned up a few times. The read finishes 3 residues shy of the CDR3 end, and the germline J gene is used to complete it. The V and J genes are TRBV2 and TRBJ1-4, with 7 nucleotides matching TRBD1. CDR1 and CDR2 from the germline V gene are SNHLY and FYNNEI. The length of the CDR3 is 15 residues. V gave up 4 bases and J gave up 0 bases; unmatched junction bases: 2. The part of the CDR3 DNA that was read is TGTGCCAGCAGTGTCGGACAGGCAACTAATGAAAAA. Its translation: CASSVGQATNEK. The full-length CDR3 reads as CASSVGQATNEKLFF.

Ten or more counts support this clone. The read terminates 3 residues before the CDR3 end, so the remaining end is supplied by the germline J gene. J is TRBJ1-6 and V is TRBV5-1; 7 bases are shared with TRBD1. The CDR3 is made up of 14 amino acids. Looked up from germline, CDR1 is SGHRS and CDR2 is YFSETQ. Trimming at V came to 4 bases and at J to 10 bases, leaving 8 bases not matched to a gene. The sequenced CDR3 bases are TGCGCCAGCAGCGAACTGACAGGGAGCTCACCC. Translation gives CASSELTGSSP. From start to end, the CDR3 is CASSELTGSSPLHF.

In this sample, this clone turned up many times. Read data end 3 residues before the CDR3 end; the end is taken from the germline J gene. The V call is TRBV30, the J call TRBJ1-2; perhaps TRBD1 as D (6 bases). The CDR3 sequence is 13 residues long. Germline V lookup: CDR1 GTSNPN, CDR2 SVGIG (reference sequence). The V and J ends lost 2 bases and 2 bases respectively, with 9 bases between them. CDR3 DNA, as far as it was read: TGTGCCTGGAGTCCAAGGGGGAACTATGGC. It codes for CAWSPRGNYG. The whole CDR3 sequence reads CAWSPRGNYGYTF.

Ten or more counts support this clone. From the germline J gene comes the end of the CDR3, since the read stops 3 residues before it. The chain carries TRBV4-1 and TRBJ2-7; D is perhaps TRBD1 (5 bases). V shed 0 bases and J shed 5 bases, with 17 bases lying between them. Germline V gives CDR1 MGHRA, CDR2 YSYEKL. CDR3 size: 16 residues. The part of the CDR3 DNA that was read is TGCGCCAGCAGCCAAGATCCCCAGGCAGGGCAAAACGAG. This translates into CASSQDPQAGQNE. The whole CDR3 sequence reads CASSQDPQAGQNEQYF.

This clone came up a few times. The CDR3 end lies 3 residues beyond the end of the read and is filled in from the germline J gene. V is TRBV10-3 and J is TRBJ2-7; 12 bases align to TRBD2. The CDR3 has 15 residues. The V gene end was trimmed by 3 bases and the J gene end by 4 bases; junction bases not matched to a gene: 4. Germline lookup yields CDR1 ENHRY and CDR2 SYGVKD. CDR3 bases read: TGTGCCATCAGTGAAGGACTAGCGGGATCTTACGAG. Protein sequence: CAISEGLAGSYE. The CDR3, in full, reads CAISEGLAGSYEQYF.

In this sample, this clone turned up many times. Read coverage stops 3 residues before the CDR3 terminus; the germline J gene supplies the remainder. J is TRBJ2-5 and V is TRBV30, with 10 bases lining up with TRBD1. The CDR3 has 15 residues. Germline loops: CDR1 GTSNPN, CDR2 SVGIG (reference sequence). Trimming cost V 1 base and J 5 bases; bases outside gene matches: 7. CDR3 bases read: TGTGCCTGGAGTGGGACAGGGGGAGGAGAGGAGACC. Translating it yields CAWSGTGGGEET. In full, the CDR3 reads CAWSGTGGGEETQYF.

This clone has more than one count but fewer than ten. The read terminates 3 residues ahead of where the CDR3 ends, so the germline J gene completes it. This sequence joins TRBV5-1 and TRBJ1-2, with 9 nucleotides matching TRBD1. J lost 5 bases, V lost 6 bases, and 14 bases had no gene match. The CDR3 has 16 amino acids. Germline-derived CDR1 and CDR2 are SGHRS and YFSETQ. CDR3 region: CASIREPTGTGYGYTF. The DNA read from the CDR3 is TGCGCCAGCATAAGAGAACCGACCGGGACAGGGTATGGC.